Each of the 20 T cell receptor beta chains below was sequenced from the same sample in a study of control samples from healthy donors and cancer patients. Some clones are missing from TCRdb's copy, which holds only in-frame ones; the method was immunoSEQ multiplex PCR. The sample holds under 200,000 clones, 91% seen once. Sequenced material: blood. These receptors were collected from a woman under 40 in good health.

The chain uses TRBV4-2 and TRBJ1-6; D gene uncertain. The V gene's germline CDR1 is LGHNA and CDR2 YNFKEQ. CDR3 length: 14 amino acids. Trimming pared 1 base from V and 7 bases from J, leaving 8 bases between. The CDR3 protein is CASSQVSGNSPLHF. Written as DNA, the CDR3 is TGTGCCAGCAGCCAAGTTTCGGGAAATTCACCCCTCCACTTT.

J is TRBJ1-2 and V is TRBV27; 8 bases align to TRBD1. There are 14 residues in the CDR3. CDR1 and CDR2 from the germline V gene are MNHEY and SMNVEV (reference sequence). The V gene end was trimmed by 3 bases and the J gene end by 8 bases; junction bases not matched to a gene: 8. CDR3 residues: CASSFSTGVEGYTF. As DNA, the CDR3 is TGTGCCAGCAGTTTCTCGACAGGGGTGGAGGGCTACACCTTC.

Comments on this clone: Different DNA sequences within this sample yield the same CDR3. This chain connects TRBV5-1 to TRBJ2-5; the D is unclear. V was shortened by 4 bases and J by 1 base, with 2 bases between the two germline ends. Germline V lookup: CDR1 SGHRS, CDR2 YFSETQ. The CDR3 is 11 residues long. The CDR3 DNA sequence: TGCGCCAGCAGCCTCCAAGAGACCCAGTACTTC. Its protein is CASSLQETQYF.

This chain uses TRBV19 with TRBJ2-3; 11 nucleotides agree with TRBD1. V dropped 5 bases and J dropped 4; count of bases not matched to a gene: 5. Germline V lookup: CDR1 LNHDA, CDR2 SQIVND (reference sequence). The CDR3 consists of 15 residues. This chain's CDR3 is CASSPRDRGSDTQYF. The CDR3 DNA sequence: TGTGCCAGTAGTCCCCGGGACAGGGGGTCAGATACGCAGTATTTT.

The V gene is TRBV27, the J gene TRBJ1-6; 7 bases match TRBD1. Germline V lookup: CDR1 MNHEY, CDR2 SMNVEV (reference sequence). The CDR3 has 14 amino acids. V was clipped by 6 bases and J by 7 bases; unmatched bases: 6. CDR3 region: CASRKTGDNSPLHF. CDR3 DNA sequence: TGTGCCAGCAGAAAAACAGGGGACAATTCACCCCTCCACTTT.

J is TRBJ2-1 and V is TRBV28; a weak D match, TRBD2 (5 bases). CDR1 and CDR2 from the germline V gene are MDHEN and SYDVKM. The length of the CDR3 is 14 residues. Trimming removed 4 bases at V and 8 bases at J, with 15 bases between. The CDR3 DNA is TGTGCCAGCAGTTCCACCAAACTAGTCTATGAGCAGTTCTTC. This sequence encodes CASSSTKLVYEQFF.

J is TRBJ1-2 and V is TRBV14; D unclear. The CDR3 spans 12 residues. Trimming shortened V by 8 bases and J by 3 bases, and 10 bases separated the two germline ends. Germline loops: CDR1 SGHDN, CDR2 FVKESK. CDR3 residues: CASRGIDYGYTF. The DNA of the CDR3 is TGTGCCAGCCGAGGGATTGACTATGGCTACACCTTC. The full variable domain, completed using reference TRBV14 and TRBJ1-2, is EAGVTQFPSHSVIEKGQTVTLRCDPISGHDNLYWYRRVMGKEIKFLLHFVKESKQDESGMPNNRFLAERTGGTYSTLKVQPAELEDSGVYFCASRGIDYGYTFGSGTRLTVV.

The CDR3 coding sequence is TGTGCCAGCAGCCACCGTAGGGGGCGGAATGGCTACACCTTC. Translating it yields CASSHRRGRNGYTF. The chain links TRBV3-1 (or the pseudogene TRBV3-2) to TRBJ1-2; 7 bases match TRBD1. After removal of 3 bases from V and 6 bases from J, the junction contained 7 bases not matched to a gene. Germline V gene data show CDR1 as LGHDT and CDR2 as YNNKEL (reference sequence). This CDR3 is 14 amino acids long.

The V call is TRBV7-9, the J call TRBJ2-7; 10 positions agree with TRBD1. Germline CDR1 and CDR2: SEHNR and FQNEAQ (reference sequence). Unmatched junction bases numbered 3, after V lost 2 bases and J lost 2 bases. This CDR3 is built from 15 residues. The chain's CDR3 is CASSLKGQGPYEQYF. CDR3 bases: TGTGCCAGCAGCTTAAAGGGACAGGGGCCCTACGAGCAGTACTTC. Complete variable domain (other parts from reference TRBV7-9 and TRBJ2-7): DTGVSQNPRHKITKRGQNVTFRCDPISEHNRLYWYRQTLGQGPEFLTYFQNEAQLEKSRLLSDRFSAERPKGSFSTLEIQRTEQGDSAMYLCASSLKGQGPYEQYFGPGTRLTVT.

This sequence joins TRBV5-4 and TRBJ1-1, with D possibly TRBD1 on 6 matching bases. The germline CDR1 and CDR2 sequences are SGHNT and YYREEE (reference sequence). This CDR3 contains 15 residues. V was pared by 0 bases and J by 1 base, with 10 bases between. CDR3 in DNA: TGTGCCAGCAGCTTGGCCACGACAGGGAACACTGAAGCTTTCTTT. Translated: CASSLATTGNTEAFF.

The CDR3 protein is CASSLMGRDNSPLHF. The CDR3 DNA reads TGTGCCAGCAGCTTAATGGGCCGAGATAATTCACCCCTCCACTTT. The V gene is TRBV7-8, the J gene TRBJ1-6; D not resolved. The CDR3 covers 15 residues. The germline V and J ends were trimmed by 2 bases and 5 bases, with 10 bases remaining between them. Per the germline V gene, CDR1 is SGHVS and CDR2 is FQNEAQ. Using reference TRBV7-8 and TRBJ1-6 for the parts outside the CDR3, the full variable domain is GAGVSQSPRYKVAKRGQDVALRCDPISGHVSLFWYQQALGQGPEFLTYFQNEAQLDKSGLPSDRFFAERPEGSVSTLKIQRTQQEDSAVYLCASSLMGRDNSPLHFGNGTRLTVT.

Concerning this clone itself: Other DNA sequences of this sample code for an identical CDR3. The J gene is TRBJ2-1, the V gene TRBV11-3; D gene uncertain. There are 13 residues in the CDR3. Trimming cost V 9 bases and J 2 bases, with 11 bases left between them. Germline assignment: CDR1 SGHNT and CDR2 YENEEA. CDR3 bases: TGTGCCAGTAGCCTCCTGACCTACAATGAGCAGTTCTTC. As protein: CASSLLTYNEQFF.

The CDR3 bases are TGTGCCAGCTCACCGGGCGGGGGGAGCTCCTACGAGCAGTACTTC. It is translated as CASSPGGGSSYEQYF. This chain links TRBV18 with TRBJ2-7, with 8 bases fitting TRBD2. Germline trimming cut 3 bases from V and 0 bases from J; bases unmatched to any gene: 4. From germline, CDR1 is KGHSH and CDR2 LQKENI. The CDR3 contains 15 residues.

CDR3 amino acids: CASRDRGREGYTF. CDR3 coding DNA: TGTGCCAGCAGGGACAGGGGGAGGGAAGGCTACACCTTC. The V call is TRBV6-5, the J call TRBJ1-2; 10 bases align to TRBD1. This CDR3 is built from 13 residues. With V trimmed by 6 bases and J by 8 bases, 6 bases remained unmatched. Looked up from germline, CDR1 is MNHEY and CDR2 is SVGAGI.

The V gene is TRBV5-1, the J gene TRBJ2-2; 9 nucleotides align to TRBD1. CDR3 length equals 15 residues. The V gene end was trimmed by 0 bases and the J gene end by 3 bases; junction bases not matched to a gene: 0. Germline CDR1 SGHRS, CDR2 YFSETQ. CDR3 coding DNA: TGCGCCAGCAGCTTGGGGGACAGGGACACCGGGGAGCTGTTTTTT. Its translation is CASSLGDRDTGELFF. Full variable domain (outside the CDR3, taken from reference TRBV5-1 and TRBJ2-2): KAGVTQTPRYLIKTRGQQVTLSCSPISGHRSVSWYQQTPGQGLQFLFEYFSETQRNKGNFPGRFSGRQFSNSRSEMNVSTLELGDSALYLCASSLGDRDTGELFFGEGSRLTVL.

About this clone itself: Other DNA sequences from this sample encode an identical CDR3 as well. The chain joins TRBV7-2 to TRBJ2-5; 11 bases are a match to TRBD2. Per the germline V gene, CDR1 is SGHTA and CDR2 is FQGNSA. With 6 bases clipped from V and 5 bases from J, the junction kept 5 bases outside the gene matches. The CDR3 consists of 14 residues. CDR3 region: CASSFSGRGETQYF. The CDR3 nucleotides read TGTGCCAGCAGTTTTAGCGGGAGGGGTGAGACCCAGTACTTC. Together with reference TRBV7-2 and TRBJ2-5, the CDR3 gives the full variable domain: GAGVSQSPSNKVTEKGKDVELRCDPISGHTALYWYRQSLGQGLEFLIYFQGNSAPDKSGLPSDRFSAERTGGSVSTLTIQRTQQEDSAVYLCASSFSGRGETQYFGPGTRLLVL.

The CDR3 protein is CASSRQGVLGNEQFF. The CDR3 bases are TGTGCCAGCAGCCGACAGGGGGTCCTTGGTAATGAGCAGTTCTTC. V and J are TRBV11-1 and TRBJ2-1; TRBD1 matches 9 bases. The trim removed 5 bases at V and 7 bases at J, leaving 9 bases unmatched. Germline V gives CDR1 SGHAT, CDR2 FQDESV (reference sequence). This CDR3 region has 15 residues.

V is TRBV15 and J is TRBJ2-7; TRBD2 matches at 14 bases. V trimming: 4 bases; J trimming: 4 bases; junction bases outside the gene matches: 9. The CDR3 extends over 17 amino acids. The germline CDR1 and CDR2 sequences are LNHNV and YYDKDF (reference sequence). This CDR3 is CATSKTTGTSGSYEQYF. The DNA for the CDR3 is TGTGCCACCAGCAAAACTACCGGGACTAGCGGGAGTTACGAGCAGTACTTC.

In DNA, the CDR3 is TGTGCCAGCATCCCGACTAGCCTCACAGATACGCAGTATTTT. It yields the protein CASIPTSLTDTQYF. The rearrangement uses TRBV2 and TRBJ2-3; TRBD2 matches at 7 bases. V shed 7 bases, J shed 2 bases, and the junction held 6 bases outside the gene matches. CDR3 length: 14 amino acids. Looked up from germline, CDR1 is SNHLY and CDR2 is FYNNEI. The entire variable domain, with the rest obtained from reference TRBV2 and TRBJ2-3, is as follows: EPEVTQTPSHQVTQMGQEVILRCVPISNHLYFYWYRQILGQKVEFLVSFYNNEISEKSEIFDDQFSVERPDGSNFTLKIRSTKLEDSAMYFCASIPTSLTDTQYFGPGTRLTVL.

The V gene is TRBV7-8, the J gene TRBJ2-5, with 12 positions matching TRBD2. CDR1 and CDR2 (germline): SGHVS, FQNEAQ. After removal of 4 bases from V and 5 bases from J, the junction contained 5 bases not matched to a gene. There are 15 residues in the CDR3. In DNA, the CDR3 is TGTGCCAGCAGCTATTCGACTAGCGGGGGTGAGACCCAGTACTTC. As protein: CASSYSTSGGETQYF.